Sequencing of this TCR beta chain was carried out in a study of OX40 agonist ivuxolimab in advanced cancers. CDR3 length: 14 residues. J was trimmed by 4 bases and V by 6 bases; bases with no gene match: 8. The germline CDR1 and CDR2 sequences are SNHLY and FYNNEI. Only in-frame clones appear in the TCRdb table, and some are missing; sequencing was by immunoSEQ multiplex PCR. The sample lists roughly 43,000 clones; roughly 86% were seen once. The investigators sampled blood at baseline, at cycle 4 day 1, and at cycle 7 day 1. This sample comprised CD4+ or CD8+ T cells sorted from blood, obtained in a trial of the OX40 agonist ivuxolimab. The chain combines TRBV2 with TRBJ1-2, with 7 bases that match TRBD1. The clonotype was recovered from an adult with an advanced solid tumor such as melanoma, head and neck, liver or kidney cancer. CDR3 nucleotide sequence: TGTGCCAGCAGATACAGGGGTGAGGGCTATGGCTACACCTTC. The encoded protein is CASRYRGEGYGYTF.